Sequencing of this TCR beta chain was carried out in a study of blood T cell repertoires in COVID-19 (dated by TCRdb to 2018 to 2020). Context from the whole study: Collaborator samples came from the United States, Italy and Spain and covered acute and convalescent phases of COVID-19. The material from the prospective study consisted of cDNA or gDNA derived from T cells, B-cell-depleted T cells, or PBMCs. Deeply sampled blood TCRbeta repertoires from subjects exposed to, actively infected with, or recovered from COVID-19 were included in the dataset. The repertoires were released in a freely available public database meant as a resource for research on the immune response to SARS-CoV-2. The samples were drawn from two sources: the first 160 participants of the ongoing ImmuneRACE study, and fewer than 1,500 subjects contributed by 6 global collaborators. Nearly every sample came with metadata listing a de-identified subject ID, COVID-19 status, age in years and sex. Where available, HLA class I and class II types were obtained from metadata supplied by the sample provider rather than from assay-based typing.

The collaborating institutions used their own protocols to collect whole blood in K2EDTA tubes. Collaborator samples were shipped for TCRbeta analysis as frozen whole blood, isolated PBMCs, or DNA extracted from either sample type. Notes on this clone: Its antigen has not been determined. No base quality information exists; no much larger clone differs at one position.

What the study reported, not specific to this receptor: Clinical and demographic metadata were provided uncurated, with the amount varying by source and participant.

The CDR3, cysteine through phenylalanine, is 17 amino acids long. Kept here is only the CDR3 DNA, which spans 51 bases and is read in frame from base 1. The immunoSEQ Assay, a bias-controlled multiplex PCR, was used to amplify TCRbeta CDR3 regions from genomic DNA. The authors processed their data as follows. The number of nucleated cells in each sample was estimated by amplification of reference gene primers within the assay. To quantify the absolute abundance of each unique TCRbeta CDR3 rearrangement, sequence reads were collapsed and filtered. Productive Simpson clonality was computed per sample as the square root of Simpson's diversity index over productive rearrangements. TCRdb holds this immuneACCESS table with in-frame rearrangements only. Some clones are missing; in checked studies, unresolved V genes explain under half, and the rest has no known cause. D and trimming were read from the DNA, whereas the V and J calls and clone size are those reported in that table. The sample data list fewer than 50,000 clones, and 55% to 75% of these were observed just once. Roughly 5.8% of the sample is taken by the ten largest.

Rearrangement joined TRBV21-1 to TRBJ2-4; TRBD2 is the table's D call and was not checked against the DNA. TRBV21-1 is recorded as a pseudogene. The receptor was derived from an older man with acute or convalescent COVID-19. Specimen: peripheral blood. The encoded CDR3 is CASSKARLSGTKNIQYF. The bases read TGTGCCAGCAGCAAAGCCCGGCTGAGCGGGACCAAAAACATTCAGTACTTC.